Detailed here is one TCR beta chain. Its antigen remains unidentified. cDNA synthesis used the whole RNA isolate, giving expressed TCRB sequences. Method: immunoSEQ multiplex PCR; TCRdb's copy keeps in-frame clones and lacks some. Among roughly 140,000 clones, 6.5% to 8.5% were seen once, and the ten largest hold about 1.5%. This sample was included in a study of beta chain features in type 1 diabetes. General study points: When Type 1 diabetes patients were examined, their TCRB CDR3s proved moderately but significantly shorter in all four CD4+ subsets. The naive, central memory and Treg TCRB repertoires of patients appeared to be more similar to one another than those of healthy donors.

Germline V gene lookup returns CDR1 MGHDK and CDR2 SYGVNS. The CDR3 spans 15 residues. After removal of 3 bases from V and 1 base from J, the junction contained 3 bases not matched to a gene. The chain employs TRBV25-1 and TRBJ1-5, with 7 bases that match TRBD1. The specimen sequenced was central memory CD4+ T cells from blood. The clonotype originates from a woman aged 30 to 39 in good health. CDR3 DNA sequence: TGTGCCAGCAGTGAGGGGACAGCCAGCAATCAGCCCCAGCATTTT. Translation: CASSEGTASNQPQHF.